One and the same sample provided the 2 T cell receptor beta chains below, sequenced in a study of regulatory T cells in long-lasting Graves disease (dated by TCRdb to the early 2020s). The library was prepared using multiplex PCR. The sequencing machine was an Illumina HiSeq 4000. To build TCR beta libraries, CDR3 regions were amplified by Arm-PCR using iRepertoire HTBI primers. The public reads were reanalyzed by TCRdb: fastp trimming at Q25, MiXCR alignment, in-frame beta chains only. Records with the same CDR3 protein are collapsed into one entry carrying the most frequent genes and DNA. The sample table holds about 470,000 distinct CDR3 sequences, of which around 20% were seen once. The ten largest clones take up over 7.5% of the sample. The label giving this sample's time point can be read as: persistent/refractory GD, antithyroid drugs over 5 years with positive TRAb. RNA was extracted from PBMCs in TRIzol for both TCR sequencing and RNA sequencing.

Sequenced material: peripheral blood mononuclear cells (PBMCs), taken when the disease was refractory, from a patient treated with antithyroid drugs. Receptor source: a female donor with Graves disease.

This clonotype showed up just a few times. CDR3 sequence: CSVGLAGGREQYF. The CDR3 DNA reads as TGCAGCGTTGGGCTAGCGGGAGGGCGCGAGCAGTACTTC. This sequence joins TRBV29-1 and TRBJ2-7, with 12 bases identical to TRBD2. Looked up from germline, CDR1 is SQVTM and CDR2 is ANQGSEA. CDR3 length: 13 amino acids. The ends lost 4 bases at V and 6 bases at J; junction bases unmatched: 4.

This chain connects TRBV6-5 to TRBJ1-1; possibly TRBD1 for D (6 bases). Germline assignment: CDR1 MNHEY and CDR2 SVGAGI. Trimming shortened V by 3 bases and J by 4 bases, and 18 bases separated the two germline ends. The CDR3 loop spans 16 amino acids. The CDR3 coding sequence is TGTGCCAGCAGTTATAGCCAGGGGTGGACCGGCACTGAAGCTTTCTTT. Translation: CASSYSQGWTGTEAFF.